This TCR beta chain was sequenced during a study of T cell changes during pregnancy in multiple sclerosis. Libraries were prepared by immunoSEQ multiplex PCR; TCRdb keeps only in-frame clonotypes and omits some of them. The sample records roughly 23,000 clones, approximately 86% being singletons. The germline gives CDR1 SGHTA, CDR2 FQGTGA. The CDR3 loop spans 18 amino acids. V was pared by 1 base and J by 5 bases, with 9 bases of the junction left unmatched. The source is a female donor in good health, enrolled as a control in a pregnancy study. This chain joins TRBV7-3 and TRBJ2-1; 12 bases agree with TRBD2. Sequencing used CD4+ T cells from peripheral blood mononuclear cells, obtained in the first trimester of pregnancy. In DNA form, the CDR3 reads TGTGCCAGCAGCTTAAGGCCCGGGCTAGCGGGGGGGGACAATGAGCAGTTCTTC. It translates to CASSLRPGLAGGDNEQFF.